This entry lists 5 T cell receptor beta chains sequenced from one sample in a study of spatial heterogeneity in lung cancer. Noted time point: sample taken at primary tumor resection. Tumor, nontumor lung or frozen PBMC supplied whole RNA that was sequenced unsorted. TCRdb re-analysed the 5' RACE reads in MiXCR, keeping a single row per CDR3 protein. Of more than 10,000 distinct CDR3 sequences listed, around 15% are singletons. The sequencing used PBMCs, collected at surgery. The receptor source for this set is a male donor with early-stage non-small cell lung cancer.

This clonotype has at least ten counts. The chain links TRBV5-5 to TRBJ1-6; the match to TRBD1 covers 7 bases. The CDR3 consists of 14 residues. Per germline, CDR1 SGHKS and CDR2 YYEKEE (reference sequence). With V trimmed by 4 bases and J by 7 bases, 5 bases remained unmatched. CDR3 DNA sequence: TGTGCCAGCAGCGCCGGGACAGTCAATTCACCCCTCCACTTT. Its translation: CASSAGTVNSPLHF.

This chain links TRBV4-3 with TRBJ1-2; D possibly corresponds to TRBD1 (6 bases). Germline-derived CDR1 and CDR2 are LGHNA and YSLEER. The ends were cut back, 1 base at V and 5 bases at J, with 14 bases in the middle. This CDR3 comprises 15 residues. The CDR3 loop is CASSQVPGEEYGYTF. For the CDR3, the DNA is TGCGCCAGCAGCCAAGTCCCAGGGGAAGAGTATGGCTACACCTTC.

The chain joins TRBV5-4 to TRBJ1-3; no reliable D call. V was trimmed by 4 bases and J by 4 bases, leaving 9 bases between them. The CDR3 consists of 13 residues. The germline V gene encodes CDR1 SGHNT and CDR2 YYREEE (reference sequence). CDR3 amino acids: CASSLQGGNTIYF. As DNA, the CDR3 is TGTGCCAGCAGCCTACAAGGCGGAAACACCATATATTTT.

This clonotype occurred many times. This chain uses TRBV25-1 with TRBJ1-5, with D unresolved. Trimming took 1 base from V and 5 from J, leaving 6 bases between them. The CDR3 covers 13 residues. From germline, CDR1 is MGHDK and CDR2 SYGVNS. CDR3: CASSESQYQPQHF. CDR3 in DNA: TGTGCCAGCAGTGAATCCCAATATCAGCCCCAGCATTTT.

Many counts were recorded for this clonotype. The gene calls are TRBV3-1 and TRBJ2-1, with D possibly matching TRBD1 (5 bases). The ends were cut back, 4 bases at V and 5 bases at J, with 21 bases in the middle. Looked up from germline, CDR1 is LGHDT and CDR2 is YNNKEL (reference sequence). The length of the CDR3 is 17 residues. The chain's CDR3 is CASSLILTVGIDNEQFF. The CDR3 nucleotides are TGTGCCAGCAGCCTAATCCTGACAGTTGGGATTGACAATGAGCAGTTCTTC.